The clone carrying this TCR beta chain came up many times. These data come from a study of T cells in Graves' hyperthyroidism and ophthalmopathy. Amplified TCR beta CDR3 regions derived from RNA transcripts. First-round RT-PCR with HTBI primers amplified the TCR CDR3 region. TCRdb re-derived calls from the multiplex PCR reads in MiXCR, one entry per CDR3 protein. The table lists more than 300,000 distinct CDR3 sequences, 18% of them singletons, with roughly two fifths in the top ten. J was trimmed by 3 bases and V by 7 bases; bases with no gene match: 9. There are 15 residues in the CDR3. Germline assignment: CDR1 SNHLY and CDR2 FYNNEI.

The chain is built from TRBV2 and TRBJ1-5; 7 nucleotides match TRBD1. Source material: blood. The sequence was obtained from a man aged 18-30 years with Graves' ophthalmopathy. The CDR3 region has the DNA TGTGCCAGCAACCTGGGACAGAGCAACAATCAGCCCCAGCATTTT. Protein product: CASNLGQSNNQPQHF.